This T cell receptor beta chain was recorded in a study of blood T cell repertoires in COVID-19. Study-level background: Specimens from acute and convalescent COVID-19 originated in the United States, Italy and Spain. The analysed material was cDNA or gDNA that came from T cells, B-cell-depleted T cells, or PBMCs.

Measured with immunoSEQ multiplex PCR; TCRdb has only the in-frame clones, and not every one. The sample has roughly 400,000 clones, about 89% seen once. This CDR3 comprises 13 residues. CDR1 is SGHRS, CDR2 YFSETQ, per germline. V gave up 4 bases and J gave up 4 bases, with 9 bases separating them. J is TRBJ1-5 and V is TRBV5-1, with unresolved D. The TCR was taken from a woman between 40 and 55 years old who had been exposed to COVID-19. Sequenced material: PBMCs or T cells enriched from blood (not recorded which). The CDR3 sequence: CASSADTNQPQHF. Here the CDR3 DNA reads TGCGCCAGCAGCGCCGACACAAATCAGCCCCAGCATTTT.